Below, 10 T cell receptor beta chains from the same sample are listed, as sequenced in a study of T cells after yellow fever vaccination (dated by TCRdb to between 2018 and 2020). The protocol used for the library was 5' RACE. Sequencing was performed on an Illumina HiSeq 2500. Starting from the raw public reads, TCRdb applied fastp trimming at Q25, assembled clones with MiXCR and retained in-frame beta chains. Rows with one shared CDR3 protein collapse into an entry with the most common genes and DNA. In this sample the table shows roughly 500,000 distinct CDR3 sequences, 19% of which occur a single time. Of the sample, approximately 14% falls within the top ten clones. What the treatment or condition label conveys for this sample: live attenuated yellow fever vaccine strain. The specimen comprised PBMCs, sampled 15 days after the yellow fever booster vaccination. The receptor source for this set is a man aged 30-40 years who received the YFV17D yellow fever vaccine.

The chain is built from TRBV7-2 and TRBJ2-7, with D perhaps TRBD2 (5 bases). Trimming took off 1 base at V and 6 bases at J, with 10 bases between the two ends. Germline loops: CDR1 SGHTA, CDR2 FQGNSA. The CDR3 is 13 residues long. Written as DNA, the CDR3 is TGTGCCAGCAGCTTAGTCCCCGCGGGCGAGCAGTACTTC. As protein: CASSLVPAGEQYF.

There are a few counts of this clonotype. The chain carries TRBV6-5 and TRBJ1-6; D is uncertain. The length of the CDR3 is 16 residues. The germline gives CDR1 MNHEY, CDR2 SVGAGI. With 2 bases removed from V and 0 bases from J, the gap between germline ends came to 8 bases. This CDR3 reads CASSYDGRSYNSPLHF. The CDR3, as DNA: TGTGCCAGCAGTTACGACGGGCGCTCCTATAATTCACCCCTCCACTTT.

This clonotype appeared a few times. As DNA, the CDR3 is TGTGCCAGCAGCGCGTCGGGACAGAACGGGAACATTCAGTACTTC. This translates into CASSASGQNGNIQYF. V and J are TRBV9 and TRBJ2-4; 7 positions match TRBD1. This CDR3 is built from 15 residues. The ends lost 3 bases at V and 7 bases at J; junction bases unmatched: 10. Germline CDR1 SGDLS, CDR2 YYNGEE.

The chain joins TRBV29-1 to TRBJ2-5; the D gene could be TRBD1 or TRBD2 (6 bases each). The CDR3 is made up of 16 amino acids. Germline V gene sequence: CDR1 SQVTM, CDR2 ANQGSEA. The germline V and J ends were trimmed by 3 bases and 5 bases, with 22 bases remaining between them. This CDR3 is CSVEMAGGLNRETQYF. In DNA, the CDR3 is TGCAGCGTTGAGATGGCTGGGGGGCTCAACCGGGAGACCCAGTACTTC.

The chain combines TRBV2 with TRBJ2-1, with 9 bases aligning to TRBD2. Unmatched junction bases numbered 16, after V lost 7 bases and J lost 6 bases. Germline V lookup: CDR1 SNHLY, CDR2 FYNNEI. This CDR3 has 17 amino acids. The CDR3, as DNA: TGTGCCAGCAAGTTAAGGCTAGCGGGATCCGCGGGCAATGAGCAGTTCTTC. It specifies CASKLRLAGSAGNEQFF. The entire variable domain, with the rest obtained from reference TRBV2 and TRBJ2-1, is as follows: EPEVTQTPSHQVTQMGQEVILRCVPISNHLYFYWYRQILGQKVEFLVSFYNNEISEKSEIFDDQFSVERPDGSNFTLKIRSTKLEDSAMYFCASKLRLAGSAGNEQFFGPGTRLTVL.

Of note for this clonotype: A clone one base away is much larger, so this may be a read error. The chain combines TRBV5-6 with TRBJ2-4; no reliable D call. Per the germline V gene, CDR1 is SGHDT and CDR2 is YYEEEE. CDR3 length: 13 residues. The CDR3 sequence is CGSSLGTSDIQYF. Here the CDR3 DNA reads TGTGGCAGCAGCTTGGGAACGTCTGACATTCAGTACTTC.

This clonotype has a count of ten or more. This rearrangement joins TRBV18 to TRBJ2-7; TRBD2 matches at 11 bases. J was trimmed by 1 base and V by 3 bases; bases with no gene match: 2. Germline V gives CDR1 KGHSH, CDR2 LQKENI. The CDR3 length is 15 residues. The DNA of the CDR3 is TGTGCCAGCTCACCTACTAGCGGGAGATCCTACGAGCAGTACTTC. Protein sequence: CASSPTSGRSYEQYF.

V and J are TRBV10-3 and TRBJ1-1, with TRBD1 as a possible D gene (6 bases). V lost 11 bases to trimming and J lost 1 base, with 20 bases between them. Germline CDR1 ENHRY, CDR2 SYGVKD. The CDR3 is 15 amino acids. Written as DNA, the CDR3 is TGTGCCGTCCGGGACATCCGACACCCGAACACTGAAGCTTTCTTT. Translation gives CAVRDIRHPNTEAFF.

This clonotype was seen more than once but under ten times. The chain carries TRBV2 and TRBJ2-1; unclear D gene. The CDR3 has 11 residues. The V and J ends lost 4 bases and 12 bases respectively, with 10 bases between them. Germline V gene data show CDR1 as SNHLY and CDR2 as FYNNEI. Written as DNA, the CDR3 is TGTGCCAGCAGTGGGGTCGAAAGGCAGTTCTTC. It codes for CASSGVERQFF.

The chain is built from TRBV6-2 or TRBV6-3 and TRBJ2-1; unclear D gene. Germline V gene lookup returns CDR1 MNHEY and CDR2 SVGEGT. Trimming cost V 0 bases and J 8 bases, with 5 bases left between them. CDR3 length: 12 residues. The CDR3 sequence: CASSYSRHEQFF. The CDR3 bases are TGTGCCAGCAGTTACTCGAGACATGAGCAGTTCTTC.